The T cell receptor (beta chain) under discussion was sequenced for a study of T-cell reconstitution after alpha-beta-depleted transplantation in children. Notes on the study in general: Several hundred rapidly expanded clones from non-depleted graft cells reportedly supplied alpha-beta T cells about two months post-transplant. At day 60, the high TCRbeta diversity found in some patients originated from recipient T cells and thymic progenitors that had survived. T-cell counts and diversity at one year post-transplant came mainly from newly produced T cells.

TCRbeta library construction was performed incorporating unique molecular identifiers. TCRdb reanalysed the PCR reads using MiXCR and keeps one entry per CDR3 protein. The sample contains 250,000 or so distinct CDR3 sequences, about 24% of which appear only once. Germline CDR1 reads SGHTA; CDR2 reads FQGNSA. The V gene lost 1 base and the J gene lost 1 base, with 13 bases spanning the gap. This CDR3 comprises 16 residues. As to this clonotype: The antigen is unknown.

The source material was PBMCs, mostly from graft donor cells, sampled 360 days after TCRalphabeta/CD19-depleted stem cell transplant. This receptor was identified in a female patient aged 2 to 10 who had a stem cell transplant for congenital amegakaryocytic thrombocytopenia, so the T cells may come from the graft donor. This chain links TRBV7-2 with TRBJ2-5; D possibly corresponds to TRBD2 (5 bases). DNA for the CDR3: TGTGCCAGCAGCTTAGGATTGGGGAGTTCCCAAGAGACCCAGTACTTC. Protein product: CASSLGLGSSQETQYF.